The entry below gives a single T cell receptor (beta chain) sequence along with its context. This clonotype appeared once. Its cognate antigen has yet to be identified. The sample holds no much larger clone one base away, and base qualities are not on file. A solitary read yields weak support. Counted from cysteine to phenylalanine, this CDR3 has 17 amino acids. Only CDR3 DNA is held: 51 bases, read in frame from base 1. The junction shows trimming of 2 bases on V and 7 bases on J, and the gene matches do not reach 11 bases of it. For CDR1 and CDR2, the germline V gene lists MNHEY and SVGEGT. Sequencer: Illumina HiSeq 1500. TCRdb took the public reads, trimmed them with fastp at Q25, ran MiXCR for clone calling and kept in-frame beta chains. For every CDR3 protein sequence, its rows merge into one entry that carries the most common genes and DNA. This sample holds hundreds of thousands of distinct CDR3 sequences; 30% to 40% were observed only once. Of the sample, about a sixth is held by the ten largest clones.

This entry belongs to a study of T cell repertoires in cytomegalovirus infection (dated by TCRdb to between 2018 and 2020). With respect to the entire study: Recently identified HLA-C-restricted CMV epitopes, whose presentation resists viral immunomodulation, were targeted by peptide stimulations together with well-studied HLA-B-restricted epitopes. Because public TCR beta signatures pointed to carriage of CMV infection together with the matching HLA type, the HLA type of each donor mattered for the analysis. General findings and caveats noted by the study authors: Cumulative frequency of public TCR beta family members discriminated carriers of CMV infection plus the relevant HLA type in this cohort and an independent 352-donor cohort. The ex vivo response was dominated by HLA-C-restricted CMV-specific TCR beta clonotypes, which also provided the single most frequent clonotype in two of eight donors.

The treatment or condition label, as the study defines it: in vitro stimulation with specific CMV peptide epitopes to enrich CMV-specific T cells. The sample here was cultured PBMCs, taken from culture after CMV antigen stimulation. The receptor's source is a human donor in good health (CMV status not recorded). Some clones in this sample may be carry-over from other donors' samples. The sequence joins TRBV6-2 or TRBV6-3 to TRBJ2-1; a stretch of 10 junction bases matches TRBD2. The encoded CDR3 is CASSYMRTSGKANEQFF. In nucleotide form, the sequence is TGTGCCAGCAGTTACATGCGAACTAGCGGGAAAGCTAATGAGCAGTTCTTC.